Listed below are T cell receptor beta chains from one sample, sequenced in a study of cytomegalovirus exposure and HLA in healthy donors. Sequencing used immunoSEQ multiplex PCR; TCRdb keeps in-frame clones, though not all of them. The sample includes about 190,000 clones, approximately 78% seen only once; the top ten take 1.5% to 2%. The sample was PBMCs. The receptors derive from a woman under 30 in good health and CMV-seronegative. The CDR3 runs from the conserved cysteine through the conserved F or W. Each record gives: D gene, J gene, V gene, clone size, CDR3 protein, CDR3 DNA. A D gene is named only where the DNA matches it firmly. The size field is filled for only some rows; it gives once, few, many or a size class.

>.|TRBJ2-7|TRBV7-2|.
CASSLDRTYEQYF
TGTGCCAGCAGCTTAGACAGGACCTACGAGCAGTACTTC
>TRBD2|TRBJ2-1|TRBV19|.
CASSQGLAGVYGEQFF
TGTGCCAGTAGTCAGGGACTAGCGGGAGTTTACGGTGAGCAGTTCTTC
>TRBD2|TRBJ2-1|TRBV6-5|once
CASSYRLAGPEQFF
TGTGCCAGCAGTTACCGACTAGCGGGACCTGAGCAGTTCTTC
>TRBD2|TRBJ2-3|TRBV19|.
CASSIGVAGAFGTQYF
TGTGCCAGTAGTATAGGAGTAGCGGGAGCGTTTGGTACGCAGTATTTT
>.|TRBJ2-7|TRBV27|.
CASSLIAASGPYEQYF
TGTGCCAGCAGTTTGATAGCGGCGAGTGGGCCCTACGAGCAGTACTTC
>TRBD1|TRBJ2-1|TRBV27|few
CAISTSGGTGVINEQFF
TGTGCCATCTCGACCTCGGGGGGGACAGGGGTTATCAATGAGCAGTTCTTC
>.|TRBJ2-2|TRBV4-3|many
CASSQAGVNTGELFF
TGCGCCAGCAGCCAAGCAGGGGTCAACACCGGGGAGCTGTTTTTT
>TRBD2|TRBJ2-1|TRBV7-9|.
CASSLRGAGADRYEQFF
TGTGCCAGCAGCTTAAGGGGAGCGGGGGCAGACCGATATGAGCAGTTCTTC
>.|TRBJ2-3|TRBV9|.
CASSDWGTSTDTQYF
TGTGCCAGCAGCGACTGGGGGACTAGCACAGATACGCAGTATTTT
>TRBD1|TRBJ1-1|TRBV11-2|once
CASSEGQGRGIEAFF
TGTGCCAGCAGCGAAGGACAGGGAAGGGGTATAGAAGCTTTCTTT
>.|TRBJ2-4|TRBV4-3|.
CASSQDHAGADRAKNIQYF
TGCGCCAGCAGCCAAGACCACGCGGGGGCGGACCGAGCCAAAAACATTCAGTACTTC
>.|TRBJ1-1|TRBV2|.
CASSEDSLNTEAFF
TGTGCCAGCAGTGAAGACAGCCTGAACACTGAAGCTTTCTTT
>TRBD1|TRBJ2-3|TRBV7-9|.
CASSLVETGTTDTQYF
TGTGCCAGCAGCTTAGTGGAGACAGGGACCACAGATACGCAGTATTTT
>.|TRBJ2-2|TRBV25-1|.
CASSVNGQAGELFF
TGTGCCAGCAGTGTAAATGGCCAGGCCGGGGAGCTGTTTTTT
>TRBD1|TRBJ1-3|TRBV4-3|few
CASSPDRYSGNTIYF
TGCGCCAGCAGCCCGGACAGGTACTCTGGAAACACCATATATTTT
>TRBD1|TRBJ1-2|TRBV7-9|.
CSSRPPTGPPEDGYTF
TGTTCCAGCAGACCACCGACAGGGCCGCCGGAGGATGGCTACACCTTC
>.|TRBJ1-1|TRBV7-2|.
CASSFTGTPNTEAFF
TGTGCCAGCAGCTTTACCGGGACACCGAACACTGAAGCTTTCTTT
>TRBD2|TRBJ2-1|TRBV27|.
CASSFGSGRGSYNEQFF
TGTGCCAGCAGCTTTGGTAGCGGGAGGGGTTCCTACAATGAGCAGTTCTTC
>.|TRBJ2-4|TRBV10-2|.
CASGAPGGLAKNIQYF
TGCGCCAGCGGGGCTCCGGGCGGCTTAGCCAAAAACATTCAGTACTTC
>TRBD1|TRBJ1-1|TRBV13|.
CASSTTGTLNTEAFF
TGTGCCAGCAGCACGACAGGGACCTTAAACACTGAAGCTTTCTTT
>.|TRBJ1-2|TRBV28|once
CASSLAKRGYTF
TGTGCCAGCAGTTTAGCCAAGAGGGGCTACACCTTC